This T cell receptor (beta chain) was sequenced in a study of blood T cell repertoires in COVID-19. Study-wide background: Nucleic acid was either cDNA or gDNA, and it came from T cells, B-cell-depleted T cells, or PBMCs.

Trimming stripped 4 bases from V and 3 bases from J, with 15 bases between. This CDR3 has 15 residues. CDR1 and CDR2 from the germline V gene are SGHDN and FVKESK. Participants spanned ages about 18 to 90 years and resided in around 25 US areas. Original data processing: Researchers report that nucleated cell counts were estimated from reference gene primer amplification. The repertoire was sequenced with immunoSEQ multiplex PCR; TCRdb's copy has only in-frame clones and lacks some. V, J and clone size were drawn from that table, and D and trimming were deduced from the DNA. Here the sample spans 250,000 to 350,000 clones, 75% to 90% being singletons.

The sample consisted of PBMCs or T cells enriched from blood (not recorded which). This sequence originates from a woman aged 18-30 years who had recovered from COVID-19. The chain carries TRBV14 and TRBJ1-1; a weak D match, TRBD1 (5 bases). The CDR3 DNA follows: TGTGCCAGCAGCCTGCAGGGAAGTGCGGACACTGAAGCTTTCTTT. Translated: CASSLQGSADTEAFF.